This T cell receptor (beta chain) was profiled in a study of cytomegalovirus exposure and HLA in healthy donors. Germline V lookup: CDR1 SGHDN, CDR2 FVKESK. The CDR3 runs 14 residues. V gave up 1 base and J gave up 2 bases, with 9 bases separating them. Both 60 Vbeta primers and 13 Jbeta primers went into the PCR. Produced via immunoSEQ multiplex PCR; TCRdb's table is partial and in-frame only. The sample has about 220,000 clones, about four fifths seen once. Regarding donors, all were healthy bone marrow donors. In this sample, this clone turned up a few times. This receptor was obtained from a middle-aged woman in good health and CMV-seropositive. Sequenced sample: PBMCs. The chain has TRBV14 and TRBJ2-7, with D possibly matching TRBD2 (6 bases). The CDR3 DNA follows: TGTGCCAGCAGCCAAGTCGGGAGTACCTACGAGCAGTACTTC. Translation gives CASSQVGSTYEQYF. Complete variable domain (other parts from reference TRBV14 and TRBJ2-7): EAGVTQFPSHSVIEKGQTVTLRCDPISGHDNLYWYRRVMGKEIKFLLHFVKESKQDESGMPNNRFLAERTGGTYSTLKVQPAELEDSGVYFCASSQVGSTYEQYFGPGTRLTVT.